This T cell receptor (beta chain) was documented in a study of graft-versus-host responses after intestinal transplantation. General study results and limits: Across patients carrying graft-donor T cell macrochimerism, allografts held high graft-versus-host to host-versus-graft clonal ratios. Early after transplant, HvG declines were associated with peak levels of circulating GvH clones. GvH clones were identified in recipient marrow, with some first appearing in ileum or blood.

Concerning this clone itself: Its target is not known.

The method was immunoSEQ multiplex PCR; TCRdb's version includes in-frame clones alone and lacks a portion of them. Among about 19,000 clones listed, around 86% were seen once. V shed 8 bases and J shed 0 bases, with 11 bases lying between them. Germline V gives CDR1 MNHNS, CDR2 SASEGT. This CDR3 comprises 14 residues. The TCR was taken from a human patient who received an intestinal transplant, so some T cells may come from the graft donor. The chain uses TRBV6-1 and TRBJ1-3, with D maybe TRBD1 (5 bases). This sample comprised bone marrow, obtained roughly 130 days after transplant. The CDR3 nucleotides read TGTGCCAGCGGGGGATGGAGCTCTGGAAACACCATATATTTT. Translating gives CASGGWSSGNTIYF.